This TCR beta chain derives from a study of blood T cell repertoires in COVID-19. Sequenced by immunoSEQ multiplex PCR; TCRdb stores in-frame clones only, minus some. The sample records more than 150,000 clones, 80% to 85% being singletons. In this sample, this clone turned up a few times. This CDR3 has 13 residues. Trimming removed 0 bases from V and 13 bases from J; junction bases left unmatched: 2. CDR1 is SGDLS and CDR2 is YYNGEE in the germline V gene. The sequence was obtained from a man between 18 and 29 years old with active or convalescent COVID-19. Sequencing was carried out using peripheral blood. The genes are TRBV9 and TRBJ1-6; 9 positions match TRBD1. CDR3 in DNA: TGTGCCAGCAGCGTAGGGGACAGGGCTCCCCTCCACTTT. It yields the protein CASSVGDRAPLHF.